Included here is one T cell receptor (beta chain) sequence, with context. Data came from immunoSEQ multiplex PCR; TCRdb stores just in-frame clones and leaves some out. The table lists more than 90,000 clones, approximately 87% of them singletons, with 8.4% in the top ten. Time point defined: peripheral blood 6 weeks after treatment start. Each patient's cancer was a locally advanced or metastatic urothelial carcinoma. V trimming: 7 bases; J trimming: 5 bases; junction bases outside the gene matches: 8. The CDR3 has 16 amino acids. Germline loops: CDR1 MNHEY, CDR2 SMNVEV (reference sequence). This sample stems from a study of PD-L1 blockade in urothelial cancer. Study information: Researchers looked at the blood 3 weeks (second dose) and 6 weeks after treatment began.

The receptor was isolated from a man aged 65 to 79 with urothelial cancer. This sequence joins TRBV27 and TRBJ2-3, with TRBD2 matching over 14 bases. Sample: PBMCs, taken around atezolizumab (anti-PD-L1) treatment. The chain's CDR3 is CASTFSGTSGRDTQYF. In DNA, the CDR3 is TGTGCCAGCACCTTTTCTGGGACTAGCGGGAGAGATACGCAGTATTTT.